This entry describes one T cell receptor beta chain. This record comes from a study of CD8+CD57+ T cells in acquired aplastic anemia. Study summary: DNA from sorted CD4+ and CD8+ cells averaged roughly 3.2 ug.

Patients included in sequencing had previously demonstrated CD8+CD57+ cell expansion by flow cytometry. CDR3 length equals 14 residues. In germline, CDR1 is WNHNN, CDR2 SYGVQD (reference sequence). V dropped 1 base and J dropped 4 bases, with 11 bases sitting between them. CDR3 and TCR beta VDJ profiling relied on genomic DNA as the template. A single record per CDR3 protein comes from TCRdb applying MiXCR to the reads. The sample has roughly 160,000 distinct CDR3 sequences, under 55% seen once. Sequenced: sorted CD4+, CD8+, or CD8+CD57+ T cells (not recorded which) from PBMCs. V and J are TRBV10-1 and TRBJ2-7; possibly TRBD1 for D (5 bases). This receptor was taken from a human donor with aplastic anemia. The CDR3 is CASSELGVGYEQYF. The CDR3 DNA reads TGCGCCAGCAGTGAGTTAGGGGTAGGTTACGAGCAGTACTTC.